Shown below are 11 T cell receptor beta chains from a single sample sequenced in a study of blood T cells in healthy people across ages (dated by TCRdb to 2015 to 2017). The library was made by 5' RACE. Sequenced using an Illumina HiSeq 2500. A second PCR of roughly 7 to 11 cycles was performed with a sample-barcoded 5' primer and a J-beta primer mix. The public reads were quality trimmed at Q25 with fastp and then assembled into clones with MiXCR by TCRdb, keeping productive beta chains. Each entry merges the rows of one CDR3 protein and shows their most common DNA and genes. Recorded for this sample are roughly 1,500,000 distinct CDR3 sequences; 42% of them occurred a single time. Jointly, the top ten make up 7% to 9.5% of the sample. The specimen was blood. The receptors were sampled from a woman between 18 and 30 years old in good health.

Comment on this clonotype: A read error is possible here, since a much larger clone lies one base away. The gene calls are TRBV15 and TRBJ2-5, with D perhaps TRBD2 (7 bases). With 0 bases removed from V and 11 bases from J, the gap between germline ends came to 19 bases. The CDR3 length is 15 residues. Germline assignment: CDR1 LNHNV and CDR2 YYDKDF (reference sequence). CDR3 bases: TGTGCCACCAGCAGAGAAGTGGGGGGGCCCAATGAGCAGTACTTC. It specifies CATSREVGGPNEQYF.

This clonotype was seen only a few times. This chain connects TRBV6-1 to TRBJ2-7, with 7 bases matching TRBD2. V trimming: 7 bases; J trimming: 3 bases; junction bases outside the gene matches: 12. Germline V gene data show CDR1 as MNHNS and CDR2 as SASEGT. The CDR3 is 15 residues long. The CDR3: CASTEGRADLYEQYF. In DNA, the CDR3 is TGTGCCAGCACCGAGGGGAGGGCAGACCTCTACGAGCAGTACTTC.

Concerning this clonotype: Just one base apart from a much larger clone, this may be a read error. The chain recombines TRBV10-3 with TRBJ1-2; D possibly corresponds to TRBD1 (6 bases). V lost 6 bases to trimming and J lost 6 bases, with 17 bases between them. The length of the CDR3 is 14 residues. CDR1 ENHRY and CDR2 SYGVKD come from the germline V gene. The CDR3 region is CAIREPGQRDGYTF. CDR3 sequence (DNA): TGTGCCATCAGGGAGCCGGGACAAAGGGATGGCTACACCTTC.

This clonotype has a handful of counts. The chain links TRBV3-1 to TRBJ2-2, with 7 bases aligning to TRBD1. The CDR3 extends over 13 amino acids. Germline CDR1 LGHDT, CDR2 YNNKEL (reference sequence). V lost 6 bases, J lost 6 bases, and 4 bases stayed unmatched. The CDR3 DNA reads TGTGCCAGCAGAGACAGGGCGGCCGGGGAGCTGTTTTTT. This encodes CASRDRAAGELFF.

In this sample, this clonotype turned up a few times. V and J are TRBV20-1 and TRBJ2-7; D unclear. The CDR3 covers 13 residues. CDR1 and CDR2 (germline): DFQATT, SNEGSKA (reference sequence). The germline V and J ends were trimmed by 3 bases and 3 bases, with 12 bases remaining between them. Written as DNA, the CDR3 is TGCAGTGCTAGTTTGTCCACTATCTACGAGCAGTACTTC. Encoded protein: CSASLSTIYEQYF.

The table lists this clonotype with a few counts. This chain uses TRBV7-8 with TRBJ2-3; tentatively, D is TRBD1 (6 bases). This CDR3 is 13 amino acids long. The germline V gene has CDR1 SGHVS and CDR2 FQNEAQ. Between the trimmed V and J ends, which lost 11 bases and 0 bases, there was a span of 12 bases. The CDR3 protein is CALQGFSTDTQYF. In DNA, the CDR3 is TGTGCCCTACAGGGCTTTAGCACAGATACGCAGTATTTT. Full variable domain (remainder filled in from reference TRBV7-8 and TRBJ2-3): GAGVSQSPRYKVAKRGQDVALRCDPISGHVSLFWYQQALGQGPEFLTYFQNEAQLDKSGLPSDRFFAERPEGSVSTLKIQRTQQEDSAVYLCALQGFSTDTQYFGPGTRLTVL.

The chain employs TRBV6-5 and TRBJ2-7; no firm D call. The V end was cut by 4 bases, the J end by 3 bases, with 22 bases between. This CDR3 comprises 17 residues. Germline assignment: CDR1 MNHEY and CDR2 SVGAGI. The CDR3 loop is CASSSPSERVGGYEQYF. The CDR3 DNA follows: TGTGCCAGCAGTTCCCCGAGTGAAAGGGTTGGTGGCTACGAGCAGTACTTC.

The CDR3 sequence: CAGRGWSSYEQYF. Here the CDR3 DNA reads TGTGCCGGCCGAGGCTGGAGCTCCTACGAGCAGTACTTC. The rearrangement joins TRBV2 to TRBJ2-7, with D uncertain. V dropped 11 bases and J dropped 0 bases, with 14 bases sitting between them. Per the germline V gene, CDR1 is SNHLY and CDR2 is FYNNEI. CDR3 length: 13 amino acids. Together with reference TRBV2 and TRBJ2-7, the CDR3 gives the full variable domain: EPEVTQTPSHQVTQMGQEVILRCVPISNHLYFYWYRQILGQKVEFLVSFYNNEISEKSEIFDDQFSVERPDGSNFTLKIRSTKLEDSAMYFCAGRGWSSYEQYFGPGTRLTVT.

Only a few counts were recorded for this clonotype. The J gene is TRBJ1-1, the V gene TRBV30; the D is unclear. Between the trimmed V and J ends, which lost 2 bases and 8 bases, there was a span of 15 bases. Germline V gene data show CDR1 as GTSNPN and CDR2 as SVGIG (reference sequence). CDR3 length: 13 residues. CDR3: CAWSRSSSREAFF. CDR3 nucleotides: TGTGCCTGGAGTAGGAGCAGCTCCCGAGAAGCTTTCTTT.

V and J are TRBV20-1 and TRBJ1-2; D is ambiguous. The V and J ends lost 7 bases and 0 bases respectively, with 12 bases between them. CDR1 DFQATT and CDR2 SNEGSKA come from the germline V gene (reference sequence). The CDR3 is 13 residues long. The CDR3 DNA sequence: TGCAGTGATGCCGGGCCAGCTAACTATGGCTACACCTTC. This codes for CSDAGPANYGYTF.

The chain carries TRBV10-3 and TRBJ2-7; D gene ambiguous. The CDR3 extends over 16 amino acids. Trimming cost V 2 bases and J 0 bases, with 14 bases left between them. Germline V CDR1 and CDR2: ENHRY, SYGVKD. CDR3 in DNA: TGTGCCATCAGTGAGCCCGATCAGACGAGCTCCTACGAGCAGTACTTC. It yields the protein CAISEPDQTSSYEQYF.